This T cell receptor (beta chain) was obtained from a study of response to subunit inactivated influenza vaccine. This clonotype was picked up many times. The antigen is not known. Overall study results and limits: New T cells are recruited in small numbers by each seasonal influenza vaccination, according to the authors' suggestion.

The CDR3 sequence is 13 residues long. V lost 3 bases, J lost 2 bases, and 8 bases lay in between. TCRdb reprocessed the RT-PCR reads with MiXCR, giving one entry per CDR3 protein. Of more than 200,000 distinct CDR3 sequences listed, 9% to 15% are singletons. The V call is TRBV12-3 or TRBV12-4, the J call TRBJ2-7; tentatively, D is TRBD1 (5 bases). This specimen was non-naive T cells sorted from PBMCs, taken around two weeks before vaccination. The receptor comes from a man in his forties or fifties who received an inactivated influenza vaccine. The CDR3 region is CASSFSRAYEQYF. CDR3 coding DNA: TGTGCCAGCAGTTTTAGCAGGGCCTACGAGCAGTACTTC.